This T cell receptor (beta chain) was recovered during a study of neurological immune-mediated disorders. Unsorted libraries were generated from 2 million PBMCs held at -80 degrees C. CDR1 and CDR2 (germline): SGHTA, FQGNSA. The CDR3 is 17 residues long. V was clipped by 5 bases and J by 3 bases, with 22 bases between them. This clonotype was observed at least ten times. Via MiXCR, TCRdb re-called the 5' RACE reads, giving one row per CDR3 protein. Of over 15,000 distinct CDR3 sequences listed, about 20% are singletons. The sample was PBMCs. The TCR comes from a man aged 50 or older in good health. The chain joins TRBV7-2 to TRBJ2-5; D might be TRBD2 (5 bases). The CDR3 nucleotides read TGTGCCAGCAGCGTCGATAGTGGTATGCTAGCAAAAGAGACCCAGTACTTC. Its translation is CASSVDSGMLAKETQYF.